The rows below give T cell receptor beta chains drawn from one sample of a study of OX40 agonist ivuxolimab in advanced cancers. This table comes from immunoSEQ multiplex PCR, and its TCRdb copy is limited to in-frame clones, with some not included. The sample has about 75,000 clones; about 92% are singletons. The sample was CD4+ or CD8+ T cells sorted from blood, taken in a trial of the OX40 agonist ivuxolimab. These receptor sequences come from an adult with an advanced solid tumor such as melanoma, head and neck, liver or kidney cancer. The CDR3 runs from the conserved cysteine through the conserved F or W. D genes are given only for firm matches. The listing skips clone size in some rows; elsewhere it reads once, few, many or a size class.

clone size	D gene	J gene	V gene	CDR3 protein	CDR3 DNA
few	TRBD1	TRBJ1-1	TRBV2	CASSDLSGGDTEAFF	TGTGCCAGCAGTGATTTGTCAGGGGGAGACACTGAAGCTTTCTTT
-	-	TRBJ2-3	TRBV6-5	CASSTTASTDTQYF	TGTGCCAGCAGTACGACAGCTAGCACAGATACGCAGTATTTT
-	TRBD1	TRBJ2-1	TRBV5-1	CASSMRLDRVVGNEQFF	TGCGCCAGCAGTATGAGGCTCGACAGGGTCGTAGGCAATGAGCAGTTCTTC
-	-	TRBJ2-7	TRBV5-1	CASSESPRADYEQYF	TGCGCCAGCAGCGAGTCCCCCAGGGCCGACTACGAGCAGTACTTC
-	-	TRBJ1-2	TRBV4-1	CASSQVATANYGYTF	TGCGCCAGCAGCCAAGTCGCTACAGCTAACTATGGCTACACCTTC
-	-	TRBJ1-5	TRBV9	CASSVSGGGQPQHF	TGTGCCAGCAGCGTAAGTGGGGGTGGCCAGCCCCAGCATTTT
-	-	TRBJ2-5	TRBV10-3	CAISESGVAETQYF	TGTGCCATCAGTGAGTCTGGGGTAGCGGAGACCCAGTACTTC
-	-	TRBJ1-2	TRBV6-1	CASSTQGTYYGYTF	TGTGCCAGCAGTACGCAGGGTACGTACTATGGCTACACCTTC
-	-	TRBJ1-1	TRBV28	CASRMAGNTEAFF	TGTGCCAGCAGGATGGCAGGGAACACTGAAGCTTTCTTT
-	-	TRBJ1-1	TRBV4-3	CASSQDLGSGYTEAFF	TGCGCCAGCAGCCAAGATCTGGGGTCAGGGTACACTGAAGCTTTCTTT
-	-	TRBJ1-1	TRBV27	CASSLGTDLNTEAFF	TGTGCCAGCAGTTTAGGTACAGACCTGAACACTGAAGCTTTCTTT
-	TRBD2	TRBJ2-3	TRBV5-1	CASSRTSGGAPDTQYF	TGCGCCAGCAGCCGGACTAGCGGGGGCGCCCCAGATACGCAGTATTTT
once	-	TRBJ2-1	TRBV18	CASSPGYTDNEQFF	TGTGCCAGCTCACCAGGGTATACGGACAATGAGCAGTTCTTC
once	-	TRBJ1-3	TRBV9	CASSVGETEKTGNTIYF	TGTGCCAGCAGCGTAGGTGAAACAGAGAAGACCGGAAACACCATATATTTT
-	-	TRBJ2-1	TRBV5-1	CASSPGGAVTYNEQFF	TGCGCCAGCAGCCCCGGTGGAGCGGTGACCTACAATGAGCAGTTCTTC
-	-	TRBJ2-5	TRBV29-1	CSVGQSQETQYF	TGCAGCGTTGGACAATCACAAGAGACCCAGTACTTC
-	TRBD2	TRBJ2-1	TRBV28	CASSFGGSSYNEQFF	TGTGCCAGCAGTTTCGGCGGGAGTTCCTACAATGAGCAGTTCTTC
-	-	TRBJ1-2	TRBV6-1	CASSESSGFALRDYGYTF	TGTGCCAGCAGTGAAAGTTCAGGGTTTGCCCTAAGGGACTATGGCTACACCTTC